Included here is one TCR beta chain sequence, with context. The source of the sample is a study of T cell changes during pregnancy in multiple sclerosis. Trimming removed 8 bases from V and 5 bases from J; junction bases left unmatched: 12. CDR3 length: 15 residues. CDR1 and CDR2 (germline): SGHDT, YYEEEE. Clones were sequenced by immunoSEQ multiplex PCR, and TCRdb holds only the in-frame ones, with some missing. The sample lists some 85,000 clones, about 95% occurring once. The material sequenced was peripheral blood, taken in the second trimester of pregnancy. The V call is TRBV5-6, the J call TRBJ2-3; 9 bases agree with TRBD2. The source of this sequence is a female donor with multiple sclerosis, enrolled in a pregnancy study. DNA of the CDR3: TGTGCCAGTCGCCTTAGCGGGGGCTCGGGAGATACGCAGTATTTT. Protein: CASRLSGGSGDTQYF.